What follows is one T cell receptor beta chain and its context. This CDR3 is also generated by other DNA sequences in the sample. The record originates from a study of T cells in tumors after PD-1 blockade. The overall study: Treatment was either pembrolizumab 200 mg every 3 weeks or cemiplimab 350 mg every 2 weeks.

The protocol was immunoSEQ multiplex PCR, while the TCRdb copy is restricted to in-frame clones and leaves out a portion. Altogether over 30,000 clones are present, roughly 73% being singletons, with the ten largest covering around 40%. V was trimmed by 5 bases and J by 2 bases, leaving 10 bases between them. CDR1 is LNHDA, CDR2 SQIVND, per germline (reference sequence). CDR3 length: 14 residues. The material was PBMCs, obtained before anti-PD-1 treatment. This sequence was found in a human donor with basal cell carcinoma. This chain uses TRBV19 with TRBJ1-5, with D tentatively TRBD1 (5 bases). The CDR3: CASSGTGGNQPQHF. Written as DNA, the CDR3 is TGTGCCAGTAGTGGGACCGGAGGCAATCAGCCCCAGCATTTT.